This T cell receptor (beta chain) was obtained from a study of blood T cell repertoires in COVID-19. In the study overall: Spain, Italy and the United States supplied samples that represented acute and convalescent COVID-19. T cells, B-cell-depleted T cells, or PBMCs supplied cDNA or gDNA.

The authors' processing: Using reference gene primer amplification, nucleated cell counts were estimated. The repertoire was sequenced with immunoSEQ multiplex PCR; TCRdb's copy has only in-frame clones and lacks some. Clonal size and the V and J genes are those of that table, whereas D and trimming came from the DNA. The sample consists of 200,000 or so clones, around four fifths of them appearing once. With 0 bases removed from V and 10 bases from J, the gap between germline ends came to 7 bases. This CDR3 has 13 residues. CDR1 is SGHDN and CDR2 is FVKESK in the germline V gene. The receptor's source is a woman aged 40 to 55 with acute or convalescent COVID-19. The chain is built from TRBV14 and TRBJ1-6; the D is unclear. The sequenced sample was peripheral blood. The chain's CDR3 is CASSQEMGSPLHF. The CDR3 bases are TGTGCCAGCAGCCAAGAAATGGGCTCACCCCTCCACTTT. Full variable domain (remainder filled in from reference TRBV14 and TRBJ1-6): EAGVTQFPSHSVIEKGQTVTLRCDPISGHDNLYWYRRVMGKEIKFLLHFVKESKQDESGMPNNRFLAERTGGTYSTLKVQPAELEDSGVYFCASSQEMGSPLHFGNGTRLTVT.